The 13 T cell receptor beta chains listed next were all sequenced from one sample in a study of shared clonotypes between healthy human individuals. Some clones are missing from TCRdb's copy, which holds only in-frame ones; the method was immunoSEQ multiplex PCR. Of roughly 640,000 clones detected, 95% to 98% appear once; the ten largest clones hold 0.057%. Material for sequencing was naive CD4+ T cells sorted from blood. Stated subset: CD45RA+ positively selected. All receptors derive from a woman aged 25 to 39 in good health.

This CDR3 is CASSPHGGRGYGYTF. The CDR3 bases are TGCGCCAGCAGCCCCCACGGGGGCCGGGGCTATGGCTACACCTTC. J is TRBJ1-2 and V is TRBV4-1; possible D gene TRBD1, 6 bases. V gave up 4 bases and J gave up 4 bases, with 16 bases separating them. The CDR3 contains 15 residues. Looked up from germline, CDR1 is MGHRA and CDR2 is YSYEKL.

V usage is TRBV28 and J usage is TRBJ2-7, with a possible D match to TRBD1 (6 bases). Germline V gene sequence: CDR1 MDHEN, CDR2 SYDVKM. CDR3 length: 15 amino acids. The V end lost 5 bases, the J end lost 2 bases, and 16 bases lay between the germline ends. The CDR3 region has the DNA TGTGCCAGCAGTCCGGCCGGGACACCAACCTACGAGCAGTACTTC. As protein: CASSPAGTPTYEQYF.

The chain carries TRBV5-1 and TRBJ2-1, with 7 bases matching TRBD1. The germline gives CDR1 SGHRS, CDR2 YFSETQ. The length of the CDR3 is 15 residues. The junction had 8 bases not matched to a gene; V was cut back by 1 base and J by 7 bases. DNA for the CDR3: TGCGCCAGCAGCTTGTTAGGGGGCTGGGGGAATGAGCAGTTCTTC. Residues: CASSLLGGWGNEQFF.

The genes are TRBV7-9 and TRBJ2-5, with D possibly being TRBD2 (7 bases). This CDR3 is built from 16 residues. CDR1 is SEHNR, CDR2 FQNEAQ, per germline (reference sequence). The V gene lost 7 bases and the J gene lost 2 bases, with 20 bases spanning the gap. The CDR3 nucleotides are TGTGCCAGCATCGTAAAGGGGGGAGGGCGGCAAGAGACCCAGTACTTC. It yields the protein CASIVKGGGRQETQYF.

The chain carries TRBV10-3 and TRBJ1-1, with no clear D. This CDR3 has 13 amino acids. The V gene's germline CDR1 is ENHRY and CDR2 SYGVKD. Trimming cost V 4 bases and J 4 bases, with 10 bases left between them. The CDR3 loop reads CAISAGGPTEAFF. Written as DNA, the CDR3 is TGTGCCATCAGTGCAGGAGGGCCCACTGAAGCTTTCTTT.

Note on this clone: Other DNA sequences from this sample encode an identical CDR3 as well. The chain carries TRBV19 and TRBJ1-5; 8 nucleotides agree with TRBD1. The germline gives CDR1 LNHDA, CDR2 SQIVND (reference sequence). The CDR3 is 15 residues long. Trimming at V came to 4 bases and at J to 1 base, leaving 3 bases not matched to a gene. The CDR3 sequence: CASSTRTGSNQPQHF. The CDR3 nucleotides are TGTGCCAGTAGTACCCGGACAGGGAGCAATCAGCCCCAGCATTTT.

V is TRBV15 and J is TRBJ2-7, with D hard to call. CDR1 and CDR2 from the germline V gene are LNHNV and YYDKDF (reference sequence). The CDR3 loop spans 13 amino acids. V shed 0 bases and J shed 2 bases, with 5 bases lying between them. CDR3 amino acids: CATSRDSTYEQYF. CDR3 in DNA: TGTGCCACCAGCAGAGATTCGACCTACGAGCAGTACTTC.

The chain recombines TRBV10-3 with TRBJ2-7, with D hard to call. V gave up 11 bases and J gave up 3 bases, with 20 bases separating them. This CDR3 spans 14 amino acids. Germline V gene sequence: CDR1 ENHRY, CDR2 SYGVKD. This chain's CDR3 is CALAPSTEYYEQYF. The CDR3 bases are TGTGCCCTTGCCCCATCGACCGAATACTACGAGCAGTACTTC.

The chain recombines TRBV19 with TRBJ2-1, with 9 bases aligning to TRBD2. Germline V CDR1 and CDR2: LNHDA, SQIVND (reference sequence). With 4 bases clipped from V and 6 bases from J, the junction kept 10 bases outside the gene matches. The CDR3 has 16 amino acids. CDR3 protein: CASSTTRLAVGNEQFF. The CDR3 DNA follows: TGTGCCAGTAGTACAACGCGACTAGCGGTGGGCAATGAGCAGTTCTTC.

This clone was seen just once. This chain links TRBV19 with TRBJ2-1; TRBD2 matches 10 bases. Trimming cost V 6 bases and J 3 bases; bases outside gene matches: 5. The CDR3 covers 15 residues. The germline V gene encodes CDR1 LNHDA and CDR2 SQIVND (reference sequence). CDR3 nucleotide sequence: TGTGCCAGTAGCCGACTAGCGGGCGTCTACAATGAGCAGTTCTTC. Amino acids: CASSRLAGVYNEQFF.

V gene TRBV9 combines with J gene TRBJ2-1; D unclear. The CDR3 sequence is 14 residues long. The germline V gene has CDR1 SGDLS and CDR2 YYNGEE. Trimming pared 0 bases from V and 9 bases from J, leaving 13 bases between. Here the CDR3 reads CASSVVSGGSEQFF. For the CDR3, the DNA is TGTGCCAGCAGCGTAGTTTCCGGTGGCAGTGAGCAGTTCTTC.

This chain links TRBV6-1 with TRBJ1-1; 7 bases match TRBD1. This CDR3 is built from 14 residues. Germline V CDR1 and CDR2: MNHNS, SASEGT. The trim removed 3 bases at V and 1 base at J, leaving 2 bases unmatched. The CDR3 DNA sequence: TGTGCCAGCAGTGAGCAGGGGGGGAACACTGAAGCTTTCTTT. Encoded protein: CASSEQGGNTEAFF.

The rearrangement joins TRBV19 to TRBJ2-2, with 7 bases identical to TRBD1. Germline V CDR1 and CDR2: LNHDA, SQIVND (reference sequence). The CDR3 loop spans 14 amino acids. V lost 7 bases to trimming and J lost 6 bases; unmatched junction nucleotides: 8. The CDR3: CASMDRWMAGELFF. DNA for the CDR3: TGTGCCAGTATGGACAGGTGGATGGCCGGGGAGCTGTTTTTT.